Listed here is a single T cell receptor (beta chain). The data stem from a study of control samples from healthy donors and cancer patients. Assay used: immunoSEQ multiplex PCR; TCRdb lists only in-frame clones, some missing. The sample lists under 200,000 clones, roughly 93% occurring once. V was cut by 0 bases and J by 3 bases, with 6 bases left in between. CDR3 size: 13 residues. Germline CDR1 reads SGHRS; CDR2 reads YFSETQ. The sample taken for sequencing was blood. The V call is TRBV5-1, the J call TRBJ1-1, with no clear D. This TCR was recovered from a woman aged 55-70 years in good health. The CDR3 reads CASSLDGYTEAFF. DNA of the CDR3: TGCGCCAGCAGCTTGGACGGATACACTGAAGCTTTCTTT.